Listed below are T cell receptor beta chains from one sample, sequenced in a study of cytomegalovirus exposure and HLA in healthy donors. The assay was immunoSEQ multiplex PCR, and TCRdb's table has in-frame clones only and misses some. The table shows about 110,000 clones, with over 60% occurring only once. The sequenced material came from PBMCs. The receptors originated from a female donor in good health and CMV-seropositive. The CDR3 runs from the conserved cysteine through the conserved F or W. Fields, in order: J gene, clone size, V gene, D gene, CDR3 DNA, CDR3 protein. D genes are given only for firm matches. Some rows mark clone size as missing; the rest say once, few, many or name a class of expanded clone.

TRBJ2-5 | once | TRBV7-2 | TRBD2 | TGTGCCAGCAGCTCCCCTCCGGGGGGGCGGGAGACCCAGTACTTC | CASSSPPGGRETQYF
TRBJ1-2 | - | TRBV7-2 | TRBD1 | TGTGCCAGCAGCAACGGGACAGGGAGATATGGCTACACCTTC | CASSNGTGRYGYTF
TRBJ2-1 | - | TRBV23-1 | TRBD2 | TGCGCCAGGGATTCGGGGGGTCGCAATGAGCAGTTCTTC | CARDSGGRNEQFF
TRBJ2-1 | - | TRBV27 | - | TGTGCCAGCAGTTTACGAATGATACAGAACAATGAGCAGTTCTTC | CASSLRMIQNNEQFF
TRBJ2-7 | - | TRBV30 | - | TGTGCCTGGAGTGCCCCCCCGCAGATATACGAGCAGTACTTC | CAWSAPPQIYEQYF
TRBJ2-7 | - | TRBV4-1 | TRBD2 | TGCGCCAGCAGCGGAGAGCTAGCGGGAGGTTTCTACGAGCAGTACTTC | CASSGELAGGFYEQYF
TRBJ1-1 | - | TRBV6-6 | - | TGTGCCAGCAGCATAGACACCCAACCCCCAGGAGCTTTCTTT | CASSIDTQPPGAFF
TRBJ2-1 | - | TRBV19 | - | TGTGCCAGTAATCCTCACGGCTACAATGAGCAGTTCTTC | CASNPHGYNEQFF
TRBJ1-5 | - | TRBV18 | - | TGTGCCAGCTCACTGACAGGTATTAGCAATCAGCCCCAGCATTTT | CASSLTGISNQPQHF
TRBJ1-1 | - | TRBV23-1 | - | TGCGCCAGCAGTCCGCCCCGGAGCAGCCTGGATTTGCGCACTGAAGCTTTCTTT | CASSPPRSSLDLRTEAFF
TRBJ2-1 | - | TRBV5-1 | TRBD2 | TGCGCCAGCAGCTTCACAAGGACTAGCGGGAGGATCAATGAGCAGTTCTTC | CASSFTRTSGRINEQFF
TRBJ2-1 | - | TRBV5-6 | TRBD1 | TGTGCCAGCAGCTCTAGACAGGGAAGATTCTTC | CASSSRQGRFF
TRBJ1-5 | - | TRBV5-5 | - | TGTGCCAGCAGCTTGTTGGTGCAACGCGGGGCCCCCCAGCATTTT | CASSLLVQRGAPQHF
TRBJ2-3 | - | TRBV19 | TRBD2 | TGTGCCAGTAGTCGAGTTCGCCCTAGCGGGCTGGGCGATACGCAGTATTTT | CASSRVRPSGLGDTQYF
TRBJ1-6 | - | TRBV19 | - | TGTGCCAGTAAGAGGGCCTGGATTTCACCCCTCCACTTT | CASKRAWISPLHF
TRBJ2-1 | few | TRBV9 | TRBD2 | TGTGCCAGCAGCCGTAGTCCCTCGACTAGCGGGAGGGCGAATGAGCAGTTCTTC | CASSRSPSTSGRANEQFF
TRBJ2-2 | few | TRBV5-1 | TRBD2 | TGCGCCAGCAGCTTAGCGGGAGAAGTGGGAACCGGGGAGCTGTTTTTT | CASSLAGEVGTGELFF
TRBJ1-5 | - | TRBV7-8 | TRBD1 | TGTGCCAGCAGCTCCGGGACAGGGGAGGGACGGCCCCAGCATTTT | CASSSGTGEGRPQHF
TRBJ1-1 | - | TRBV5-1 | - | TGCGCCAGCAGCTTAAGCCCCGGGGACACTGAAGCTTTCTTT | CASSLSPGDTEAFF
TRBJ1-1 | once | TRBV7-9 | - | TGTGCCAGCAGCTTAGGCGGGCGCGTTGGCACTGGAGCTTTCTTT | CASSLGGRVGTGAFF
TRBJ1-4 | once | TRBV4-2 | - | TGTGCCAGCAGCCAAGGTCCCCCATTCCAGGGTGGTGGTGAAAAACTGTTTTTT | CASSQGPPFQGGGEKLFF
TRBJ2-7 | once | TRBV7-2 | TRBD1 | TGTGCCAGCAGCGAAGGACAGGGTGGCTACGAGCAGTACTTC | CASSEGQGGYEQYF
TRBJ2-5 | - | TRBV11-2 | - | TGTGCCAGCAGCTTCAACACCCAAGAGACCCAGTACTTC | CASSFNTQETQYF
TRBJ2-3 | - | TRBV5-1 | TRBD2 | TGCGCCAGCAGCTCAATGTGGACTAGCGGGAGTATAAATACGCAGTATTTT | CASSSMWTSGSINTQYF
TRBJ2-2 | - | TRBV28 | TRBD2 | TGTGCCAGCAGTTTAGGGCTAGCGGGAGGGCCCGGGGAGCTGTTTTTT | CASSLGLAGGPGELFF
TRBJ2-7 | - | TRBV7-8 | TRBD2 | TGTGCCAGCAGCCAAACCACTAGCGGGATTAGTCTCGAGCAGTACTTC | CASSQTTSGISLEQYF